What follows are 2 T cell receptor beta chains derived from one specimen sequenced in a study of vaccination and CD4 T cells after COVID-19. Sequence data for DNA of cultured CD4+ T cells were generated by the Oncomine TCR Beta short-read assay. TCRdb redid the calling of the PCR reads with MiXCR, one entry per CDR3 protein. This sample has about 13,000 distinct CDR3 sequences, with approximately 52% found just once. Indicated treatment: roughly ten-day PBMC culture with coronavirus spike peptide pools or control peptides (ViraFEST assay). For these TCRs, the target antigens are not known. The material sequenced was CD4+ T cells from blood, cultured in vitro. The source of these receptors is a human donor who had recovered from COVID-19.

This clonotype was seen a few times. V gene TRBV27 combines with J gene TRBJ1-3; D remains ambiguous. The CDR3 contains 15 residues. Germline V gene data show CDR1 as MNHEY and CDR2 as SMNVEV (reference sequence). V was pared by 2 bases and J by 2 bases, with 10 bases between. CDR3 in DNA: TGTGCCAGCAGTTTAGGTGGGCACGCTGGAAACACCATATATTTT. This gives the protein CASSLGGHAGNTIYF.

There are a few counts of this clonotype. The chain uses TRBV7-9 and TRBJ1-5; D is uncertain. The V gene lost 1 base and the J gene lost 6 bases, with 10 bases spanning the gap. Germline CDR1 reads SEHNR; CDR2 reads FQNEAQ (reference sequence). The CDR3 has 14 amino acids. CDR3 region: CASSLVPEGQPQHF. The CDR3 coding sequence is TGTGCCAGCAGCTTAGTTCCAGAGGGTCAGCCCCAGCATTTT.